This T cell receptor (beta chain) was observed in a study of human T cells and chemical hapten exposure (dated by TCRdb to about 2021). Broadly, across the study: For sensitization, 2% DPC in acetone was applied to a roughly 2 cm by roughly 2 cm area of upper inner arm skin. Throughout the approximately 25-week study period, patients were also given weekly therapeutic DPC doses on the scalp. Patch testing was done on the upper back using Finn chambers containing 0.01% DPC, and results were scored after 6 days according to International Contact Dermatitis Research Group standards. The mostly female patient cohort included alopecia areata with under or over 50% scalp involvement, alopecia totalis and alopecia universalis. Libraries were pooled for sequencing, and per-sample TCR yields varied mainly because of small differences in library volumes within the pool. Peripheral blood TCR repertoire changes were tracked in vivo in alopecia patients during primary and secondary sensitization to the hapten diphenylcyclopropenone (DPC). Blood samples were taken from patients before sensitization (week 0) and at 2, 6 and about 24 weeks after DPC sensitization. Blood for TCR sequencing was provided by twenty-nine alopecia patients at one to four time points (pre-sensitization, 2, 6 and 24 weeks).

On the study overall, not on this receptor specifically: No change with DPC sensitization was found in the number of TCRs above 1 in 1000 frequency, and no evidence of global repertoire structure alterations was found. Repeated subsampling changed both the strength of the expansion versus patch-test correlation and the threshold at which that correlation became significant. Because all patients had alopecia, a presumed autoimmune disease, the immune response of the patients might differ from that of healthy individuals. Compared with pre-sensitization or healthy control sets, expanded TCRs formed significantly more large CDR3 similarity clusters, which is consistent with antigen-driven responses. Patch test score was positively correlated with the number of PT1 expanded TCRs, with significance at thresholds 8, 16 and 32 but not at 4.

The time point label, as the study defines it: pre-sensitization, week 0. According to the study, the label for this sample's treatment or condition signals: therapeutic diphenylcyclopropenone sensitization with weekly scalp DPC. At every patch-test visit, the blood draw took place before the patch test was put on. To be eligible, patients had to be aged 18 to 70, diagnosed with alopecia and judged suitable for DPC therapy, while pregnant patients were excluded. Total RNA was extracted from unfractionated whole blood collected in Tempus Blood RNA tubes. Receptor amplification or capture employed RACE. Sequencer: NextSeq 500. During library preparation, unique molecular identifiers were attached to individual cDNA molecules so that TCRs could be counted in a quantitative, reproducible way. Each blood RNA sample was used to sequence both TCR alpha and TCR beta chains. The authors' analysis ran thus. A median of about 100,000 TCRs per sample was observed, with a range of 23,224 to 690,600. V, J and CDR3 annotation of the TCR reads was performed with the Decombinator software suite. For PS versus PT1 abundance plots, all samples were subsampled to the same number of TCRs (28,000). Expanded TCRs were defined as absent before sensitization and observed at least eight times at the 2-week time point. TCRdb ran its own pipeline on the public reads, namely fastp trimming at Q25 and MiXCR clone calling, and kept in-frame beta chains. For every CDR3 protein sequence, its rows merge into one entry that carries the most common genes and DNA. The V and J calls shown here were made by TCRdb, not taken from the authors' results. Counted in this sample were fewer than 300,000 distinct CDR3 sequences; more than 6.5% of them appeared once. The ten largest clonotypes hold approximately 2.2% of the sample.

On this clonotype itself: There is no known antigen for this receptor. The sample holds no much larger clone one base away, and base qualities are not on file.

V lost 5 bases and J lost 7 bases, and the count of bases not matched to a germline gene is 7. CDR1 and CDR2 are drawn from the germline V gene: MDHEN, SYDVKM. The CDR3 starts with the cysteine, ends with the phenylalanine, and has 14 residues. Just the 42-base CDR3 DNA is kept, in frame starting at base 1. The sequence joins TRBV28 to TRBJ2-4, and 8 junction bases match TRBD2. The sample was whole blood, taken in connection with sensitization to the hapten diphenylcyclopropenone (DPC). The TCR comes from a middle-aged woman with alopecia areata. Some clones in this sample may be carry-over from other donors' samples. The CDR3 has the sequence CASSLREGGNIQYF. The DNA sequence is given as TGTGCCAGCAGTCTCCGGGAGGGCGGGAACATTCAGTACTTC.